Sequencing of this T cell receptor (beta chain) was carried out in a study of OX40 agonist ivuxolimab in advanced cancers. For the study in its entirety: The costimulatory receptor OX40 (CD134) was targeted by ivuxolimab, a fully human IgG2 agonistic monoclonal antibody. Intravenous ivuxolimab was administered to patients every 2 weeks at six dose levels: 0.01, 0.1, 0.3, 1.5, 3 and 10 mg/kg. Of the 52 patients in dose escalation, 19 had hepatocellular carcinoma, some 15 had melanoma, 9 had renal cell carcinoma and 9 had head and neck cancer. In the dose-escalation cohort, approximately 83% of patients were male, and the mean age was 60 years with a range of roughly 23 to 79. Prior anti-PD-1, anti-PD-L1 or anti-CTLA-4 therapy was permitted, and 40% of dose-escalation patients had received checkpoint inhibitors. Partial responses occurred in three dose-escalation patients: two with cutaneous melanoma and one with hepatocellular carcinoma. Peripheral TCRbeta sequencing was intended to test whether TCR sequence diversity was altered and clonal T-cell expansion was caused by ivuxolimab. The monotherapy dose-escalation portion (N ≈ 57 patients) of the phase I ivuxolimab trial is reported in the paper. The full study reports these points: Low levels of normalized T-cell clonal expansion were also seen in some patients who did not respond. At doses of 0.1 to 3.0 mg/kg, clonal expansion of both CD4+ and CD8+ blood T cells was observed from baseline to week 6. After ivuxolimab, more expanded clones were found on average in CD8+ T cells than in CD4+ T cells. In partial responders in the 0.1-3.0 mg/kg groups, normalized peripheral clonal expansion was found to be among the lowest, especially among CD8+ T cells. The antigen specificity of the clonally expanded peripheral T cells was not determined.

The trial excluded patients who had a history of autoimmune disease or were on systemic immunosuppression. Peripheral blood for TCR sequencing was drawn from every dose cohort at baseline, at cycle 4 day 1 and at cycle 7 day 1. The samples were taken from a phase I, first-in-human, multicenter, open-label dose-escalation trial of ivuxolimab. The trial enrolled adults with locally advanced or metastatic head and neck squamous cell, hepatocellular, melanoma or renal cell carcinoma. CD4+ and CD8+ T cells were sorted separately from peripheral blood before TCR sequencing. Remarks on this clone: Its antigen has not been determined. Base qualities are missing; no much larger clone stands one base away.

To sequence the TCRbeta CDR3 region, genomic DNA was isolated from the sorted cells. The immunoSEQ Assay was used to sequence the TCRbeta CDR3 regions. Held by TCRdb, this immuneACCESS table contains in-frame sequences only and omits some clones. Under half of the omission traces to an unresolved V gene where checked; the cause of the rest is unknown. Present in this sample are around 13,000 clones, more than 65% of which were seen just once. The top ten constitute 35% to 50% of the sample. CDR1 and CDR2 are drawn from the germline V gene (reference sequence): SEHNR, FQNEAQ. The CDR3, cysteine through phenylalanine, is 15 amino acids long. The retained sequence is limited to the CDR3, 45 bases, with the frame set at the first base. Clipping removes 5 bases from V and 2 bases from J, with 6 as the unmatched junction base count.

This material consisted of CD4+ or CD8+ T cells sorted from blood, taken in a trial of the OX40 agonist ivuxolimab. The source of this sequence is an adult with an advanced solid tumor such as melanoma, head and neck, liver or kidney cancer. This sequence uses TRBV7-9 and TRBJ1-1, with 9 central nucleotides matching TRBD1. The encoded CDR3 is CASSPGQGLNTEAFF. The DNA sequence follows: TGTGCCAGCAGCCCGGGACAGGGTTTAAACACTGAAGCTTTCTTT. With the rest looked up from the reference TRBV7-9 and TRBJ1-1 genes rather than sequenced, the full variable domain is DTGVSQNPRHKITKRGQNVTFRCDPISEHNRLYWYRQTLGQGPEFLTYFQNEAQLEKSRLLSDRFSAERPKGSFSTLEIQRTEQGDSAMYLCASSPGQGLNTEAFFGQGTRLTVV.